The rows below give T cell receptor beta chains drawn from one sample of a study of T-cell memory formation after mild COVID-19. Each CDR3 protein gets one entry after TCRdb re-called the 5' RACE reads with MiXCR. This table has hundreds of thousands of distinct CDR3 sequences, roughly 15% appearing once. Input material: PBMCs or a T cell subset sorted from them (not recorded which). The receptors stem from a young man who had mild COVID-19 (a few samples of this study predate the infection). Cell type and time point are not known. CDR3s include the opening cysteine and the closing phenylalanine or tryptophan. Fields, in order: J gene, V gene, clone size, D gene, CDR3 protein, CDR3 DNA. A D gene is named only where the DNA matches it firmly. Only some rows state a clone size, as once, few, many or a class for expanded clones.

J gene: TRBJ2-1; V gene: TRBV11-2; clone size: few; D gene: TRBD2; CDR3 protein: CASSPGGGDEQFF; CDR3 DNA: TGTGCCAGCAGCCCCGGGGGGGGTGATGAGCAGTTCTTC
J gene: TRBJ1-5; V gene: TRBV2; clone size: few; D gene: TRBD1; CDR3 protein: CASRGGQAYYQPQHF; CDR3 DNA: TGTGCCAGCAGGGGAGGACAGGCCTATTATCAGCCCCAGCATTTT
J gene: TRBJ1-4; V gene: TRBV28; clone size: NA; D gene: NA; CDR3 protein: CASSFPKGYEKLFF; CDR3 DNA: TGTGCCAGCAGTTTCCCGAAGGGATATGAAAAACTGTTTTTT
J gene: TRBJ2-7; V gene: TRBV20-1; clone size: NA; D gene: NA; CDR3 protein: CRERSDTDYEQYF; CDR3 DNA: TGCAGGGAGAGGAGTGACACGGACTACGAGCAGTACTTC
J gene: TRBJ1-5; V gene: TRBV20-1; clone size: many; D gene: NA; CDR3 protein: CSARSGSNQPQHF; CDR3 DNA: TGCAGTGCTAGGTCGGGGAGCAATCAGCCCCAGCATTTT
J gene: TRBJ2-5; V gene: TRBV7-2; clone size: NA; D gene: TRBD1; CDR3 protein: CASSSYRGRMAQYF; CDR3 DNA: TGTGCCAGCAGCTCATACAGGGGGCGCATGGCCCAGTACTTC
J gene: TRBJ1-1; V gene: TRBV6-1; clone size: few; D gene: NA; CDR3 protein: CASTSVERWAFF; CDR3 DNA: TGTGCCAGCACCTCGGTCGAGAGGTGGGCTTTCTTT
J gene: TRBJ1-1; V gene: TRBV5-1; clone size: NA; D gene: NA; CDR3 protein: CASSFGGGGDTEAFF; CDR3 DNA: TGCGCCAGCAGCTTTGGGGGCGGAGGGGACACTGAAGCTTTCTTT
J gene: TRBJ2-7; V gene: TRBV12-3/TRBV12-4; clone size: many; D gene: NA; CDR3 protein: CASSLGLTYEQYF; CDR3 DNA: TGTGCCAGCAGTTTGGGACTGACCTACGAGCAGTACTTC
J gene: TRBJ1-5; V gene: TRBV7-2; clone size: few; D gene: NA; CDR3 protein: CASSHGTKNQPQHF; CDR3 DNA: TGTGCCAGCAGCCACGGGACGAAGAATCAGCCCCAGCATTTT
J gene: TRBJ1-1; V gene: TRBV20-1; clone size: few; D gene: NA; CDR3 protein: CSARDYGAGDRAFF; CDR3 DNA: TGCAGTGCTAGAGATTATGGGGCAGGGGATAGAGCTTTCTTT
J gene: TRBJ2-2; V gene: TRBV5-6; clone size: few; D gene: NA; CDR3 protein: CASSLLRVNTGELFF; CDR3 DNA: TGTGCCAGCAGCTTGCTCCGCGTGAACACCGGGGAGCTGTTTTTT
J gene: TRBJ2-1; V gene: TRBV6-2/TRBV6-3; clone size: many; D gene: TRBD1; CDR3 protein: CASSDRTGLLTYNEQFF; CDR3 DNA: TGTGCCAGCAGCGATAGGACAGGGCTGTTGACCTACAATGAGCAGTTCTTC
J gene: TRBJ2-5; V gene: TRBV7-9; clone size: few; D gene: NA; CDR3 protein: CASSFGTDKGTQYF; CDR3 DNA: TGTGCCAGCAGCTTCGGGACGGACAAGGGAACCCAGTACTTC
J gene: TRBJ2-6; V gene: TRBV20-1; clone size: few; D gene: NA; CDR3 protein: CSARSPGARSGANVLTF; CDR3 DNA: TGCAGTGCTAGAAGTCCGGGAGCACGATCTGGGGCCAACGTCCTGACTTTC
J gene: TRBJ1-1; V gene: TRBV3-1; clone size: few; D gene: NA; CDR3 protein: CASSHHLTAEAFF; CDR3 DNA: TGTGCCAGCAGCCACCATTTGACGGCTGAAGCTTTCTTT
J gene: TRBJ2-5; V gene: TRBV7-6; clone size: few; D gene: NA; CDR3 protein: CASGGGEVQETQYF; CDR3 DNA: TGTGCCAGCGGCGGAGGGGAGGTCCAAGAGACCCAGTACTTC
J gene: TRBJ2-3; V gene: TRBV6-5; clone size: few; D gene: NA; CDR3 protein: CASSPPGARGDTQYF; CDR3 DNA: TGTGCCAGCAGTCCTCCGGGGGCCAGGGGAGATACGCAGTATTTT
J gene: TRBJ2-5; V gene: TRBV11-2; clone size: NA; D gene: TRBD1; CDR3 protein: CASSLTRTGGETQYF; CDR3 DNA: TGTGCCAGCAGCTTAACAAGGACAGGGGGCGAGACCCAGTACTTC